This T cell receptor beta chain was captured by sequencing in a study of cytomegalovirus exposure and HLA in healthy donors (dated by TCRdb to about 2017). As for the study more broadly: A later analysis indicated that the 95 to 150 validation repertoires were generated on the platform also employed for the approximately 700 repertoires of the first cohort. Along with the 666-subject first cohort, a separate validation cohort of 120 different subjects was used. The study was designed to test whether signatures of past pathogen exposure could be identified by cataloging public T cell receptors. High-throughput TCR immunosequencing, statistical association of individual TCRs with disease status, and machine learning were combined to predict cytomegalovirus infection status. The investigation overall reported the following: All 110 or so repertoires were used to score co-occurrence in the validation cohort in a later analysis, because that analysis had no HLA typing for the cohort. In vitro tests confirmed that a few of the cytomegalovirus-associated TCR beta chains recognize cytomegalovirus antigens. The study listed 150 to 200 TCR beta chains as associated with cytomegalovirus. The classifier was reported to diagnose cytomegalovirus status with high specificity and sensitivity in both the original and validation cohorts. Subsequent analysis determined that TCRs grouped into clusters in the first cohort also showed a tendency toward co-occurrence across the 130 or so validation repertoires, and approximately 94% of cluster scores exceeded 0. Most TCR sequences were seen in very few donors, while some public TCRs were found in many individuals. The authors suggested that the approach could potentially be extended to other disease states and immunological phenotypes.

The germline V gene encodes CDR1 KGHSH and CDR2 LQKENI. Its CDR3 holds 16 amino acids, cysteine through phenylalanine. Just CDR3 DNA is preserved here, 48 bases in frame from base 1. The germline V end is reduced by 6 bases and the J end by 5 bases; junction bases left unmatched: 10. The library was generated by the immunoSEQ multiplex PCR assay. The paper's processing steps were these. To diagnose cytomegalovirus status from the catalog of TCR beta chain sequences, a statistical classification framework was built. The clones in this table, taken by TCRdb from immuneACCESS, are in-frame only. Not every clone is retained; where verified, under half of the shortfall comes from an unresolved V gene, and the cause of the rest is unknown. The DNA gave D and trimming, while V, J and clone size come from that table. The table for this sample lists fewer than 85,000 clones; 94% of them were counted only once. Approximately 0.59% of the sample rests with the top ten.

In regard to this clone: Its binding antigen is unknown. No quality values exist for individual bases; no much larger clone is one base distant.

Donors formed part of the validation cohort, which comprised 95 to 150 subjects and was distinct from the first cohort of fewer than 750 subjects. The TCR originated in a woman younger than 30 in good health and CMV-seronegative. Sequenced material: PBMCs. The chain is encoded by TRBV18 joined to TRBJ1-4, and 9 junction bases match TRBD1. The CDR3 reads CASSPGQGGTNEKLFF. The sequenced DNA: TGTGCCAGCTCGCCGGGACAGGGAGGGACGAATGAAAAACTGTTTTTT.